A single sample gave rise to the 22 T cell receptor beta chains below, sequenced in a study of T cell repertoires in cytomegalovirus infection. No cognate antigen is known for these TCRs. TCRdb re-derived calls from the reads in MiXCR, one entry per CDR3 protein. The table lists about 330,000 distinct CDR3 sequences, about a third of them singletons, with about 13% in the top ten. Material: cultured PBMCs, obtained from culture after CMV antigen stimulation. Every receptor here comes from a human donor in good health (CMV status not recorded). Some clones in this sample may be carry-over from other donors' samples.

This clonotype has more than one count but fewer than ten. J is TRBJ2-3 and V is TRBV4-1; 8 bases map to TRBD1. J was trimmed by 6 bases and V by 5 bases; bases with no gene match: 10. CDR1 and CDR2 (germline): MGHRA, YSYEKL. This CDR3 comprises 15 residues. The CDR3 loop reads CASSVQGDSSDTQYF. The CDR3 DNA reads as TGCGCCAGCAGCGTACAGGGGGATAGCTCCGATACGCAGTATTTT.

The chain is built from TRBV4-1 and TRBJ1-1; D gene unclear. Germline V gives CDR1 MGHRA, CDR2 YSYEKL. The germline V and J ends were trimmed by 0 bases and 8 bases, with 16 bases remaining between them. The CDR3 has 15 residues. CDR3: CASSQDYRPFSEAFF. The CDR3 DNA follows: TGCGCCAGCAGCCAAGACTACAGACCGTTCAGCGAAGCTTTCTTT.

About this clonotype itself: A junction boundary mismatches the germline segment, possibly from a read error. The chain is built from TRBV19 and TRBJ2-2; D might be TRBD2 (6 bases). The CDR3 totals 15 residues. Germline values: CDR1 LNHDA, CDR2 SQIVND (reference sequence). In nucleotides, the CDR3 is TGTGCCGGTAGTATGGGACTTCCGGCTTCCGGGGAGCTGTTTTTT. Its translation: CAGSMGLPASGELFF.

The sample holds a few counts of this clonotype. CDR3 region: CASSKSDRGFYEQYF. In DNA, the CDR3 is TGTGCCAGCAGCAAATCGGACAGGGGATTTTACGAGCAGTACTTC. The gene calls are TRBV7-2 and TRBJ2-7; 9 nucleotides align to TRBD1. The junction had 9 bases not matched to a gene; V was cut back by 5 bases and J by 4 bases. The CDR3 has 15 residues. Germline V gene data show CDR1 as SGHTA and CDR2 as FQGNSA.

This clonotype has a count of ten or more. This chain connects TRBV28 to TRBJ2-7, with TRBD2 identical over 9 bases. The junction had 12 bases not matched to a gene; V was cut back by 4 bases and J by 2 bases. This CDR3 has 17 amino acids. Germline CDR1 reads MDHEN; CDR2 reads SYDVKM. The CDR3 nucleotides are TGTGCCAGCAGTTCCATTGACCGACTAGCGGAAACCTACGAGCAGTACTTC. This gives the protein CASSSIDRLAETYEQYF.

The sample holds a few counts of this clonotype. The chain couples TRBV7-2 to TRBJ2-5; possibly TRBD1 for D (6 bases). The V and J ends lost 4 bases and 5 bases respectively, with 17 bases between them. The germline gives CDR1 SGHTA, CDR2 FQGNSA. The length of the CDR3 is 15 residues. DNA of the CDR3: TGTGCCAGCAGCTCCCGGGACATGCCCAGGGAGACCCAGTACTTC. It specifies CASSSRDMPRETQYF. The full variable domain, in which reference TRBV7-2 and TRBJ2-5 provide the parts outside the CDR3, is GAGVSQSPSNKVTEKGKDVELRCDPISGHTALYWYRQSLGQGLEFLIYFQGNSAPDKSGLPSDRFSAERTGGSVSTLTIQRTQQEDSAVYLCASSSRDMPRETQYFGPGTRLLVL.

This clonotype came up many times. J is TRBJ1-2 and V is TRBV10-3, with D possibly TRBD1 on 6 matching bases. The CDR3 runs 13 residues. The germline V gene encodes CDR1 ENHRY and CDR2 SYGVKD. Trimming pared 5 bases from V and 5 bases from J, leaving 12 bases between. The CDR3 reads CAISPGTFYGYTF. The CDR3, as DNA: TGTGCCATCAGTCCCGGGACATTTTATGGCTACACCTTC.

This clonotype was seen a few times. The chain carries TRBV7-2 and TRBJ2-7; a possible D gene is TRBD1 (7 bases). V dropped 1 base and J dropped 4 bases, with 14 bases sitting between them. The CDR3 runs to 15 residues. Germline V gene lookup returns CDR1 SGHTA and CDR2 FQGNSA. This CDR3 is CASSLEARGVYEQYV. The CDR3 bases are TGTGCCAGCAGCTTAGAGGCCAGGGGGGTATACGAGCAGTACGTC.

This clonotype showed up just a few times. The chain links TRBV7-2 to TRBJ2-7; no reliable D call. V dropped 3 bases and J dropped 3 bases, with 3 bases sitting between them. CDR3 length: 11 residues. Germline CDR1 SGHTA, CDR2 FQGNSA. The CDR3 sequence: CASSLVYEQYF. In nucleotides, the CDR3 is TGTGCCAGCAGCTTGGTCTACGAGCAGTACTTC. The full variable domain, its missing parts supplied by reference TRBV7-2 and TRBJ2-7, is GAGVSQSPSNKVTEKGKDVELRCDPISGHTALYWYRQSLGQGLEFLIYFQGNSAPDKSGLPSDRFSAERTGGSVSTLTIQRTQQEDSAVYLCASSLVYEQYFGPGTRLTVT.

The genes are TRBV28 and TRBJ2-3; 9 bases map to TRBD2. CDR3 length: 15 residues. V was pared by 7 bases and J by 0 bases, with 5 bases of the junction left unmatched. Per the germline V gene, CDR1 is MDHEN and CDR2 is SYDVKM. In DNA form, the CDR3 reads TGTGCCAGCACTACTAGCGGGCGTAGCACAGATACGCAGTATTTT. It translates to CASTTSGRSTDTQYF. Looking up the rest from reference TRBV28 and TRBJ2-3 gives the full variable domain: DVKVTQSSRYLVKRTGEKVFLECVQDMDHENMFWYRQDPGLGLRLIYFSYDVKMKEKGDIPEGYSVSREKKERFSLILESASTNQTSMYLCASTTSGRSTDTQYFGPGTRLTVL.

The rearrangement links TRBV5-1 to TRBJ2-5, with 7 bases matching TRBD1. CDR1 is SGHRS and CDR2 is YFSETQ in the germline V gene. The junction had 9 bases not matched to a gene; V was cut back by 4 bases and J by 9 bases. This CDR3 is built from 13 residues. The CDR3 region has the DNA TGCGCCAGCAGCCGGGACGGCCAGGGGGCCCAGTACTTC. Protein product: CASSRDGQGAQYF.

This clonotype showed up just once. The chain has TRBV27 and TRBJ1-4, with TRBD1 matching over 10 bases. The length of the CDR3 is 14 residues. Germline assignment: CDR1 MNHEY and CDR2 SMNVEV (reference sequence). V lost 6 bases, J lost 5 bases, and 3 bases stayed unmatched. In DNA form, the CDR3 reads TGTGCCAGCAGGGGACAGGGGTTAAATGAAAAACTGTTTTTT. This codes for CASRGQGLNEKLFF.

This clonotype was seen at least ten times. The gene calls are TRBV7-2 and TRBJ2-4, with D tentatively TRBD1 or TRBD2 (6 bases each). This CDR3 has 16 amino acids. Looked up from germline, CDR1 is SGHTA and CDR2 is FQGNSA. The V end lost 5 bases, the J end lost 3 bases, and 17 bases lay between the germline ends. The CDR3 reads CASSPGGGVVKNIQYF. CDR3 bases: TGTGCCAGCAGCCCTGGAGGGGGAGTGGTCAAAAACATTCAGTACTTC. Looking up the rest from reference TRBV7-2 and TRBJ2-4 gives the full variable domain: GAGVSQSPSNKVTEKGKDVELRCDPISGHTALYWYRQSLGQGLEFLIYFQGNSAPDKSGLPSDRFSAERTGGSVSTLTIQRTQQEDSAVYLCASSPGGGVVKNIQYFGAGTRLSVL.

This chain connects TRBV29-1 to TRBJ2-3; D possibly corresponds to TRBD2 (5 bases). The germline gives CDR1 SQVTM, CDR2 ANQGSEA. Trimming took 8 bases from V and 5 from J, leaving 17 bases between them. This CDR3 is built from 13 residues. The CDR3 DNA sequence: TGCAGCCTACGGACTTCATCGAAAGATACGCAGTATTTT. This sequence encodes CSLRTSSKDTQYF.

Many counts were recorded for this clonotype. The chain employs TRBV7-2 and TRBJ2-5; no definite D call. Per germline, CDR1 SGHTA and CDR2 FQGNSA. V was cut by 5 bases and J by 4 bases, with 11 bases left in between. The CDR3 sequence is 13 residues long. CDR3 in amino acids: CASSPWNPETQYF. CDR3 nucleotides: TGTGCCAGCAGCCCCTGGAATCCAGAGACCCAGTACTTC.

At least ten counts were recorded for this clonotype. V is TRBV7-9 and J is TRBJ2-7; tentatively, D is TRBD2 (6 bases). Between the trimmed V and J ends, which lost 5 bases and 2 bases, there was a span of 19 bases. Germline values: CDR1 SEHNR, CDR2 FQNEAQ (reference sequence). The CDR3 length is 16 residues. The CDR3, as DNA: TGTGCCAGCAGCGGCCCCGAGGGGCGGGACCCCTACGAGCAGTACTTC. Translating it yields CASSGPEGRDPYEQYF.

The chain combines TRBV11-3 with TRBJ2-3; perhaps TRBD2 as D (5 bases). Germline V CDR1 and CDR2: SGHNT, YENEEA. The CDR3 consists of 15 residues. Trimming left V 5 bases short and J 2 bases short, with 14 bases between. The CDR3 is CASSPVGADTDTQYF. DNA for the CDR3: TGTGCCAGCAGCCCCGTTGGAGCGGACACAGATACGCAGTATTTT.

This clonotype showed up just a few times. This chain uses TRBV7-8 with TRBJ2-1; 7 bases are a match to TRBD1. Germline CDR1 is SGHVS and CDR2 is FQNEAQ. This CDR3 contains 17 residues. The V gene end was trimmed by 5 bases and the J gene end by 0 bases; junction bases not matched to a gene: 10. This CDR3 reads CASSARQGRSSYNEQFF. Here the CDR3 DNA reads TGTGCCAGCAGCGCCAGACAGGGTAGGAGCTCCTACAATGAGCAGTTCTTC. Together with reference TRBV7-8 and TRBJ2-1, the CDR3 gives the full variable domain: GAGVSQSPRYKVAKRGQDVALRCDPISGHVSLFWYQQALGQGPEFLTYFQNEAQLDKSGLPSDRFFAERPEGSVSTLKIQRTQQEDSAVYLCASSARQGRSSYNEQFFGPGTRLTVL.

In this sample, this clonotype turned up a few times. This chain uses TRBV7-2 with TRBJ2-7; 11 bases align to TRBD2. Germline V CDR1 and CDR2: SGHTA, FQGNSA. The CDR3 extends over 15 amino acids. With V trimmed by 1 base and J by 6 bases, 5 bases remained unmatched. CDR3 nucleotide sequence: TGTGCCAGCAGCTTAGTGAGTAGCGGGAGGGCCGAGCAGTACGTC. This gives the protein CASSLVSSGRAEQYV.

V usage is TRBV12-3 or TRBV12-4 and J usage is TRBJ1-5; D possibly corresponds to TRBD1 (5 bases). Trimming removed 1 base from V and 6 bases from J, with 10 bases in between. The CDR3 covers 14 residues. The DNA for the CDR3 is TGTGCCAGCAGTTTAGTAGGGGAGGGTCAGCCCCAGCATTTT. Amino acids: CASSLVGEGQPQHF.

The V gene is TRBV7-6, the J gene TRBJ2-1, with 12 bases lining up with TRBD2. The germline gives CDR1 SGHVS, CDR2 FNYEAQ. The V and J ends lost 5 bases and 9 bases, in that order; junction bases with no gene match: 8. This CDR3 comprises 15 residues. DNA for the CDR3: TGTGCCAGCAGCCCACTAGCGGGAGGAGAGGGTGAGCAGTTCTTC. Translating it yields CASSPLAGGEGEQFF.

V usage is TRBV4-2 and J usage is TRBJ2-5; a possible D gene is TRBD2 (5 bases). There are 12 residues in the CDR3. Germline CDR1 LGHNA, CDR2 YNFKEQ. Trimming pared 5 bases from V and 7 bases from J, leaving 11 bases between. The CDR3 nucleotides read TGTGCCAGCAGCGTTGGAGGCGGGACCCAGTACTTC. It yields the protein CASSVGGGTQYF.